These 5 T cell receptor beta chains were sequenced from one sample in a study of human thymus T cells. Corrective heart surgery yielded resections, and these provided the thymus tissue. Data came from immunoSEQ multiplex PCR; TCRdb stores just in-frame clones and leaves some out. The table shows about 130,000 clones, with about 95% occurring only once. Material for sequencing was thymus tissue. The origin of the receptors is a boy in the first two years of life with a congenital heart defect but otherwise immunologically healthy.

CDR3 in DNA: TGTGCCATCAGTCCCGACTTTTCCCCCCGGAACGGGGAGCTGTTTTTT. Its protein product is CAISPDFSPRNGELFF. The rearrangement links TRBV10-3 to TRBJ2-2, with D uncertain. CDR1 is ENHRY and CDR2 is SYGVKD in the germline V gene. The V end lost 5 bases, the J end lost 7 bases, and 20 bases lay between the germline ends. The CDR3 totals 16 residues.

The chain couples TRBV11-3 to TRBJ2-3; weak D call: TRBD2 (5 bases). The CDR3 consists of 18 residues. V lost 2 bases and J lost 1, with 19 bases in between. CDR1 is SGHNT, CDR2 YENEEA, per germline. The CDR3 region is CASSLRYTSGERTDTQYF. CDR3 sequence (DNA): TGTGCCAGCAGCTTACGCTATACCAGCGGCGAACGCACAGATACGCAGTATTTT.

This clone is a singleton in its sample. The gene calls are TRBV4-1 and TRBJ2-3; D is tentatively TRBD1 or TRBD2 (5 bases each). Looked up from germline, CDR1 is MGHRA and CDR2 is YSYEKL. Trimming left V 0 bases short and J 8 bases short, with 21 bases between. This CDR3 region has 17 residues. CDR3: CASSQEYGLGRQRTQYF. The CDR3 DNA sequence: TGCGCCAGCAGCCAAGAATATGGATTAGGGAGACAGCGTACGCAGTATTTT.

This clone was seen a single time. The genes are TRBV4-3 and TRBJ2-5; TRBD2 matches 13 bases. Losses at the gene ends were 4 bases for V and 2 bases for J; bases not matched to a gene: 4. The CDR3 spans 16 residues. The germline V gene has CDR1 LGHNA and CDR2 YSLEER. Here the CDR3 DNA reads TGCGCCAGCAGCCTAGGACTAGCGGGGGAACAAGAGACCCAGTACTTC. Translation: CASSLGLAGEQETQYF.

The J gene is TRBJ2-2, the V gene TRBV4-2, with D unresolved. The CDR3 loop spans 15 amino acids. Germline V lookup: CDR1 LGHNA, CDR2 YNFKEQ. V was shortened by 0 bases and J by 4 bases, with 9 bases between the two germline ends. CDR3 nucleotide sequence: TGTGCCAGCAGCCAAGACAGGTGGGGCACCGGGGAGCTGTTTTTT. Its protein is CASSQDRWGTGELFF.